The present T cell receptor beta chain was sequenced within a study of blood T cell repertoires in COVID-19. Whole-study context: Sites across the United States, Italy and Spain contributed samples from acute and convalescent COVID-19.

Authors' methods: By means of reference gene primer amplification, nucleated cell counts were estimated. Some clones are missing from TCRdb's copy, which holds only in-frame ones; the method was immunoSEQ multiplex PCR. V and J calls and clone size are as listed in that table; D and trimming were resolved from the DNA. The sample yields about 61,000 clones, around nine tenths seen once. Sequenced material: peripheral blood. This receptor was obtained from a human donor in a cohort sampled during active COVID-19.

This CDR3 is CASSQDPRVGYQPQHF. CDR3 DNA: TGCGCCAGCAGCCAAGACCCCAGGGTTGGTTATCAGCCCCAGCATTTT. This rearrangement joins TRBV4-1 to TRBJ1-5; the D gene is possibly TRBD1 (5 bases). The CDR3 is 16 residues long. Trimming took off 0 bases at V and 5 bases at J, with 14 bases between the two ends. Germline-derived CDR1 and CDR2 are MGHRA and YSYEKL.